This T cell receptor (beta chain) derives from a study of immune cell composition in non-small cell lung cancer. Findings and limits, study-wide: Squamous carcinomas (approximately 80%) more often had tumour-associated clones >0.5% than adenocarcinomas (33%). Smoking pack-years did not significantly correlate with tumour TCR-beta clonality. Adenocarcinomas with higher top tumour-associated clone frequency had more reactive TILs.

Worth noting for this clone: Its antigen is not identified.

Using immunoSEQ multiplex PCR, the repertoire was profiled, and TCRdb retains in-frame clones only, with some absent. The table has 1,000 or so clones, 79% seen once; the top ten hold about 9.6%. The CDR3 is 16 residues long. Trimming took 2 bases from V and 2 from J, leaving 17 bases between them. Germline V gene sequence: CDR1 SGHKS, CDR2 YYEKEE (reference sequence). The receptor was derived from a human donor with non-small cell lung cancer. The chain is built from TRBV5-5 and TRBJ2-7; weak D call: TRBD1 (6 bases). What was sequenced was lung tumor tissue. The CDR3 bases are TGTGCCAGCAGCTTACAGGGTGTTCCCCTAACCTACGAGCAGTACTTC. This gives the protein CASSLQGVPLTYEQYF.